This T cell receptor beta chain was found in a study of cytomegalovirus exposure and HLA in healthy donors. The CDR3 has 11 residues. The V end lost 6 bases, the J end lost 4 bases, and 10 bases lay between the germline ends. Germline V gene sequence: CDR1 SQVTM, CDR2 ANQGSEA. 60 Vbeta and 13 Jbeta primers were used in PCR. Only in-frame clones appear in the TCRdb table, and some are missing; sequencing was by immunoSEQ multiplex PCR. The profile covers about 170,000 clones, with about 85% appearing a single time and approximately 2.5% taken by the ten largest. In this sample, this clone turned up a few times.

This sequence originates from a man aged 30 to 39 in good health and CMV-seropositive. Specimen: PBMCs. The chain joins TRBV29-1 to TRBJ2-7; D is perhaps TRBD2 (5 bases). CDR3 DNA sequence: TGCAGCGTCAGAACTAGTTACGAGCAGTACTTC. Its translation: CSVRTSYEQYF.